This passage covers 29 T cell receptor beta chains from one sample sequenced in a study of radiation and T cells in renal cell carcinoma. Clones were sequenced by immunoSEQ multiplex PCR, and TCRdb holds only the in-frame ones, with some missing. The data contain over 120,000 clones, 86% of them singletons. The sample's time point: blood 4 weeks post-SBRT, at nephrectomy. Treatment: 15 Gy SBRT to primary tumor, nephrectomy 4 weeks later. The sample here was blood, taken from a patient whose treatment included radiotherapy and nephrectomy. The receptor source for this set is a woman aged 45-65 years with renal cell carcinoma.

This chain connects TRBV2 to TRBJ2-3; D is possibly TRBD1 (6 bases). The CDR3 covers 13 residues. V lost 7 bases and J lost 3, with 11 bases in between. Germline V gene data show CDR1 as SNHLY and CDR2 as FYNNEI. Written as DNA, the CDR3 is TGTGCCAGCAACAGGGATAGAACAGATACGCAGTATTTT. This encodes CASNRDRTDTQYF. Combining the CDR3 with reference TRBV2 and TRBJ2-3 gives the whole variable domain EPEVTQTPSHQVTQMGQEVILRCVPISNHLYFYWYRQILGQKVEFLVSFYNNEISEKSEIFDDQFSVERPDGSNFTLKIRSTKLEDSAMYFCASNRDRTDTQYFGPGTRLTVL.

V and J are TRBV7-2 and TRBJ1-1; D call uncertain. V lost 2 bases to trimming and J lost 7 bases, with 8 bases between them. The CDR3 has 12 residues. The germline V gene encodes CDR1 SGHTA and CDR2 FQGNSA. The CDR3 spells CASSLNQIEAFF. CDR3 bases: TGTGCCAGCAGCTTAAATCAGATTGAAGCTTTCTTT.

This chain connects TRBV28 to TRBJ1-1; 11 nucleotides line up with TRBD1. CDR1 and CDR2 from the germline V gene are MDHEN and SYDVKM. The ends lost 4 bases at V and 7 bases at J; junction bases unmatched: 5. This CDR3 contains 14 residues. CDR3 DNA sequence: TGTGCCAGCAGTTCCGGGACAGGGGGGTATGAAGCTTTCTTT. Translating gives CASSSGTGGYEAFF.

The chain recombines TRBV5-6 with TRBJ1-2; possible D gene TRBD1, 6 bases. Trimming left V 0 bases short and J 6 bases short, with 15 bases between. The CDR3 has 15 residues. Germline CDR1 reads SGHDT; CDR2 reads YYEEEE. CDR3 DNA sequence: TGTGCCAGCAGCTTGGGCCCAGGGGCTGTACATGGCTACACCTTC. This codes for CASSLGPGAVHGYTF.

Concerning this clone: This specimen includes other DNA sequences encoding the same CDR3. The gene calls are TRBV28 and TRBJ2-4; no clear D gene. There are 14 residues in the CDR3. V gave up 2 bases and J gave up 1 base, with 6 bases separating them. Germline assignment: CDR1 MDHEN and CDR2 SYDVKM. CDR3 DNA sequence: TGTGCCAGCAGTTTAGGTCAGGCCAAAAACATTCAGTACTTC. Its protein is CASSLGQAKNIQYF.

This chain uses TRBV9 with TRBJ2-6; a weak D match, TRBD2 (8 bases). The ends were cut back, 4 bases at V and 2 bases at J, with 19 bases in the middle. In germline, CDR1 is SGDLS, CDR2 YYNGEE. This CDR3 spans 18 amino acids. CDR3 amino acids: CASSPTGGTAPGANVLTF. CDR3 nucleotides: TGTGCCAGCAGCCCCACGGGGGGGACAGCCCCTGGGGCCAACGTCCTGACTTTC.

The chain is built from TRBV11-1 and TRBJ2-3; 12 bases map to TRBD2. The CDR3 spans 16 residues. Unmatched junction bases numbered 8, after V lost 4 bases and J lost 6 bases. In germline, CDR1 is SGHAT, CDR2 FQDESV (reference sequence). CDR3 DNA: TGTGCCAGCAGCTCCCGGACTAGCGGGACAGGTGATACGCAGTATTTT. Its protein product is CASSSRTSGTGDTQYF.

The chain combines TRBV6-1 with TRBJ2-5; possibly TRBD2 for D (5 bases). V shed 3 bases and J shed 2 bases, with 16 bases lying between them. This CDR3 is built from 16 residues. The germline V gene has CDR1 MNHNS and CDR2 SASEGT. CDR3 bases: TGTGCCAGCAGTGAGGGAGATTTTAGGATTCAAGAGACCCAGTACTTC. Amino acid sequence: CASSEGDFRIQETQYF.

CDR3 DNA sequence: TGTGCCAGTAGTATAGAAGAGGATTCACCCCTCCACTTT. This sequence encodes CASSIEEDSPLHF. This rearrangement joins TRBV19 to TRBJ1-6, with D unresolved. CDR1 is LNHDA, CDR2 SQIVND, per germline (reference sequence). The V gene lost 0 bases and the J gene lost 8 bases, with 5 bases spanning the gap. This CDR3 has 13 amino acids.

The rearrangement joins TRBV27 to TRBJ2-2, with 9 nucleotides matching TRBD2. V shed 0 bases, J shed 6 bases, and the junction held 8 bases outside the gene matches. The germline V gene has CDR1 MNHEY and CDR2 SMNVEV (reference sequence). The length of the CDR3 is 17 residues. The CDR3 nucleotides are TGTGCCAGCAGTTTATCCCCCGCGGGGGGGCCCTCCGGGGAGCTGTTTTTT. Translated: CASSLSPAGGPSGELFF.

This clone has more than one count but fewer than ten. The rearrangement uses TRBV28 and TRBJ1-2, with 8 bases that match TRBD1. CDR1 and CDR2 (germline): MDHEN, SYDVKM. The ends lost 6 bases at V and 4 bases at J; junction bases unmatched: 7. The CDR3 loop spans 14 amino acids. In nucleotides, the CDR3 is TGTGCCAGCAGCAATACAGGGGGTGGCTATGGCTACACCTTC. The encoded protein is CASSNTGGGYGYTF.

The chain has TRBV14 and TRBJ1-5; D unresolved. Trimming removed 0 bases at V and 5 bases at J, with 5 bases between. The germline CDR1 and CDR2 sequences are SGHDN and FVKESK. This CDR3 has 13 residues. Written as DNA, the CDR3 is TGTGCCAGCAGCCAAGATAGGGATCAGCCCCAGCATTTT. Amino acid sequence: CASSQDRDQPQHF. Filled out from reference TRBV14 and TRBJ1-5, the complete variable domain reads EAGVTQFPSHSVIEKGQTVTLRCDPISGHDNLYWYRRVMGKEIKFLLHFVKESKQDESGMPNNRFLAERTGGTYSTLKVQPAELEDSGVYFCASSQDRDQPQHFGDGTRLSIL.

The J gene is TRBJ2-4, the V gene TRBV6-6, with D possibly being TRBD1 (6 bases). Germline values: CDR1 MNHNY, CDR2 SVGAGI (reference sequence). The CDR3 covers 14 residues. Trimming cost V 0 bases and J 8 bases, with 11 bases left between them. CDR3 sequence reads: CASSYSGEGDIQYF. The CDR3 bases are TGTGCCAGCAGTTACTCAGGAGAGGGGGACATTCAGTACTTC.

The V gene is TRBV11-2, the J gene TRBJ1-3; TRBD1 might be the D (5 bases). The CDR3 has 10 residues. CDR1 SGHAT and CDR2 FQNNGV come from the germline V gene. With 5 bases removed from V and 11 bases from J, the gap between germline ends came to 7 bases. The CDR3 here is CASSRGSIYF. DNA of the CDR3: TGTGCCAGCAGCAGGGGATCCATATATTTT. The variable domain in full, with the rest retrieved from reference TRBV11-2 and TRBJ1-3, is EAGVAQSPRYKIIEKRQSVAFWCNPISGHATLYWYQQILGQGPKLLIQFQNNGVVDDSQLPKDRFSAERLKGVDSTLKIQPAKLEDSAVYLCASSRGSIYFGEGSWLTVV.

This clone was detected only once. This chain connects TRBV7-2 to TRBJ2-1, with 8 positions matching TRBD2. CDR1 and CDR2 (germline): SGHTA, FQGNSA. The CDR3 has 16 residues. The V gene end was trimmed by 5 bases and the J gene end by 4 bases; junction bases not matched to a gene: 10. The chain's CDR3 is CASSGGGLAVYNEQFF. The CDR3 DNA sequence: TGTGCCAGCAGCGGCGGGGGGCTAGCGGTTTACAATGAGCAGTTCTTC.

As to this clone: Other nucleotide sequences from this sample produce the same CDR3. The chain links TRBV18 to TRBJ1-3, with 7 bases aligning to TRBD1. Trimming at V came to 0 bases and at J to 2 bases, leaving 4 bases not matched to a gene. Germline V gives CDR1 KGHSH, CDR2 LQKENI. The CDR3 sequence is 16 residues long. CDR3 protein: CASSPPGQGAGNTIYF. The CDR3 region has the DNA TGTGCCAGCTCACCACCCGGCCAGGGGGCTGGAAACACCATATATTTT.

The sample holds a few counts of this clone. V usage is TRBV9 and J usage is TRBJ1-4, with D possibly being TRBD1 (5 bases). Germline CDR1 is SGDLS and CDR2 is YYNGEE. The length of the CDR3 is 14 residues. V shed 4 bases and J shed 3 bases, with 10 bases lying between them. The CDR3 loop is CASSLSGANEKLFF. The CDR3 DNA reads as TGTGCCAGCAGCCTCTCGGGGGCTAATGAAAAACTGTTTTTT. The whole variable domain, filled in from reference TRBV9 and TRBJ1-4, reads DSGVTQTPKHLITATGQRVTLRCSPRSGDLSVYWYQQSLDQGLQFLIQYYNGEERAKGNILERFSAQQFPDLHSELNLSSLELGDSALYFCASSLSGANEKLFFGSGTQLSVL.

This chain uses TRBV30 with TRBJ1-2; TRBD1 is a possible D gene (5 bases). Germline CDR1 GTSNPN, CDR2 SVGIG (reference sequence). Trimming stripped 2 bases from V and 10 bases from J, with 14 bases between. This CDR3 region has 12 residues. The CDR3 is CAWSQGSNTYTF. Written as DNA, the CDR3 is TGTGCCTGGAGTCAGGGAAGTAATACCTACACCTTC.

This clone was observed a handful of times. The CDR3 bases are TGCGCCAGCAGCGGACAGGGCCAAGCTTTCTTT. Translation: CASSGQGQAFF. The chain recombines TRBV10-1 with TRBJ1-1; TRBD1 matches at 8 bases. Germline V gene lookup returns CDR1 WNHNN and CDR2 SYGVQD (reference sequence). The CDR3 length is 11 residues. V shed 6 bases, J shed 9 bases, and the junction held 3 bases outside the gene matches.

This rearrangement joins TRBV30 to TRBJ1-1, with D possibly matching TRBD1 (6 bases). Trimming took 2 bases from V and 5 from J, leaving 9 bases between them. Germline-derived CDR1 and CDR2 are GTSNPN and SVGIG (reference sequence). The CDR3 length is 12 residues. The CDR3: CAWSPGETEAFF. CDR3 nucleotides: TGTGCCTGGAGTCCAGGGGAAACTGAAGCTTTCTTT.

The chain employs TRBV5-5 and TRBJ1-5, with TRBD1 as a possible D gene (6 bases). This CDR3 spans 14 amino acids. Trimming took off 4 bases at V and 7 bases at J, with 15 bases between the two ends. The V gene's germline CDR1 is SGHKS and CDR2 YYEKEE (reference sequence). The CDR3 nucleotides read TGTGCCAGCAGCCAGGGTGGGGGGCGACAGCCCCAGCATTTT. This translates into CASSQGGGRQPQHF.

The CDR3 reads CASSLGLATEDTQYF. For the CDR3, the DNA is TGTGCCAGCAGTTTAGGACTAGCGACAGAGGATACGCAGTATTTT. The chain carries TRBV28 and TRBJ2-3; 9 nucleotides align to TRBD2. J lost 6 bases, V lost 2 bases, and 6 bases had no gene match. The CDR3 is 15 amino acids. Germline V gives CDR1 MDHEN, CDR2 SYDVKM. Combining the CDR3 with reference TRBV28 and TRBJ2-3 gives the whole variable domain DVKVTQSSRYLVKRTGEKVFLECVQDMDHENMFWYRQDPGLGLRLIYFSYDVKMKEKGDIPEGYSVSREKKERFSLILESASTNQTSMYLCASSLGLATEDTQYFGPGTRLTVL.

This chain uses TRBV7-8 with TRBJ1-5, with D tentatively TRBD1 (6 bases). The CDR3 is 13 amino acids. V lost 5 bases and J lost 4, with 9 bases in between. CDR1 SGHVS and CDR2 FQNEAQ come from the germline V gene. The CDR3 DNA is TGTGCCAGCAGCCAGGGGAATAATCAGCCCCAGCATTTT. It codes for CASSQGNNQPQHF.

V is TRBV27 and J is TRBJ2-5; possibly TRBD1 for D (6 bases). V lost 8 bases and J 3 bases, leaving 13 bases between the germline ends. The CDR3 consists of 13 residues. Germline loops: CDR1 MNHEY, CDR2 SMNVEV (reference sequence). The CDR3 is CASRRAGEETQYF. The CDR3 DNA is TGTGCCAGCCGGCGGGCAGGGGAAGAGACCCAGTACTTC.

This clone has only one observation. In nucleotides, the CDR3 is TGCGCCAGCAGCTTCCGGGACAAGAACACCGGGGAGCTGTTTTTT. Translating gives CASSFRDKNTGELFF. This chain links TRBV5-1 with TRBJ2-2, with D perhaps TRBD1 (6 bases). CDR3 length equals 15 residues. Germline CDR1 is SGHRS and CDR2 is YFSETQ. V lost 2 bases, J lost 1 base, and 9 bases lay in between.

The chain links TRBV16 to TRBJ1-4, with D uncertain. The CDR3 runs 16 residues. The V gene's germline CDR1 is KGHSY and CDR2 FQNENV. Between the trimmed V and J ends, which lost 1 base and 4 bases, there was a span of 13 bases. As DNA, the CDR3 is TGTGCCAGCAGCCAATACCCCGGCGGACTTAATGAAAAACTGTTTTTT. This sequence encodes CASSQYPGGLNEKLFF.

The V gene is TRBV14, the J gene TRBJ2-7; 9 bases map to TRBD2. This CDR3 comprises 15 residues. V was pared by 0 bases and J by 4 bases, with 4 bases of the junction left unmatched. Germline V gene lookup returns CDR1 SGHDN and CDR2 FVKESK. CDR3 residues: CASSQDSGRRYEQYF. The CDR3 nucleotides are TGTGCCAGCAGCCAAGATAGCGGGAGACGTTACGAGCAGTACTTC.

The gene calls are TRBV11-2 and TRBJ2-5; 10 bases are a match to TRBD1. The germline V gene encodes CDR1 SGHAT and CDR2 FQNNGV. Losses at the gene ends were 7 bases for V and 3 bases for J; bases not matched to a gene: 2. The CDR3 spans 13 residues. CDR3 in amino acids: CASTTGGEETQYF. The CDR3 nucleotides are TGTGCCAGCACGACAGGGGGCGAAGAGACCCAGTACTTC.

This clone was picked up one time. The rearrangement links TRBV7-8 to TRBJ1-1, with a tentative D call TRBD1 (6 bases). The germline V gene has CDR1 SGHVS and CDR2 FQNEAQ. There are 14 residues in the CDR3. V gave up 5 bases and J gave up 0 bases, with 10 bases separating them. CDR3 loop: CASSEGGMNTEAFF. CDR3 bases: TGTGCCAGCAGCGAGGGGGGTATGAACACTGAAGCTTTCTTT. Combining the CDR3 with reference TRBV7-8 and TRBJ1-1 gives the whole variable domain GAGVSQSPRYKVAKRGQDVALRCDPISGHVSLFWYQQALGQGPEFLTYFQNEAQLDKSGLPSDRFFAERPEGSVSTLKIQRTQQEDSAVYLCASSEGGMNTEAFFGQGTRLTVV.